The source of this T cell receptor (beta chain) is a study of cytotoxic CD8 clonotypes in ibrutinib-treated CLL. Broader study findings: In comparison with age-matched healthy donors, baseline clonality was higher and tracked circulating CD8+ T-cell counts. A rise in clonality was seen at ibrutinib response, and a fall back toward baseline was seen at progression. Collection times varied between progressing and sustained-remission patients.

Notes on this clone: What it binds is unknown.

Germline assignment: CDR1 SGHAT and CDR2 FQNNGV. Deletions cut 7 bases from V and 6 bases from J, with 13 bases between. The CDR3 is made up of 12 amino acids. TCRdb keeps only in-frame clones here, not all; method: immunoSEQ multiplex PCR. The sample lists about 180,000 clones; about 80% were seen once. The source material was PBMCs, sampled after 24 months of ibrutinib treatment. This sequence originates from a human donor with chronic lymphocytic leukemia. The chain is built from TRBV11-2 and TRBJ2-7; possibly TRBD1 or TRBD2 for D (5 bases each). This CDR3 is CASNPRDLEQYF. CDR3 sequence (DNA): TGTGCCAGCAACCCGAGGGACCTCGAGCAGTACTTC.